One and the same sample provided the 7 T cell receptor beta chains below, sequenced in a study of blood T cell repertoires in COVID-19. Sequencing used immunoSEQ multiplex PCR; TCRdb keeps in-frame clones, though not all of them. The sample lists 55,000 to 65,000 clones, about nine tenths occurring once. Material: peripheral blood. The receptors stem from a human donor with active COVID-19. The donor label of this sample is uncertain.

V and J are TRBV7-9 and TRBJ1-1, with a weak D call TRBD1 (6 bases). Germline CDR1 is SEHNR and CDR2 is FQNEAQ (reference sequence). The ends were cut back, 5 bases at V and 1 base at J, with 8 bases in the middle. There are 13 residues in the CDR3. The CDR3 is CASSPQGNTEAFF. CDR3 in DNA: TGTGCCAGCAGCCCACAGGGGAACACTGAAGCTTTCTTT.

This chain connects TRBV5-6 to TRBJ2-7; D is uncertain. This CDR3 has 16 amino acids. The V end was cut by 1 base, the J end by 4 bases, with 18 bases between. CDR1 SGHDT and CDR2 YYEEEE come from the germline V gene. The CDR3 sequence is CASSLNVWSEEYEQYF. CDR3 sequence (DNA): TGTGCCAGCAGCTTGAACGTTTGGTCAGAAGAATACGAGCAGTACTTC.

The J gene is TRBJ2-5, the V gene TRBV5-8, with TRBD2 matching over 10 bases. The length of the CDR3 is 17 residues. CDR1 is SGHTS, CDR2 YDEGEE, per germline. V lost 1 base to trimming and J lost 1 base; unmatched junction nucleotides: 7. As DNA, the CDR3 is TGTGCCAGCAGCTTGCTGAGGACTAGCGGAACCCAAGAGACCCAGTACTTC. Amino acids: CASSLLRTSGTQETQYF. The whole variable domain, filled in from reference TRBV5-8 and TRBJ2-5, reads EAGVTQSPTHLIKTRGQQATLRCSPISGHTSVYWYQQALGLGLQFLLWYDEGEERNRGNFPPRFSGRQFPNYSSELNVNALELEDSALYLCASSLLRTSGTQETQYFGPGTRLLVL.

V is TRBV19 and J is TRBJ1-5; 7 nucleotides align to TRBD1. Per the germline V gene, CDR1 is LNHDA and CDR2 is SQIVND (reference sequence). The CDR3 loop spans 14 amino acids. V lost 4 bases, J lost 2 bases, and 2 bases stayed unmatched. The DNA of the CDR3 is TGTGCCAGTAGTAACACAGGGGGCAATCAGCCCCAGCATTTT. This translates into CASSNTGGNQPQHF.

V and J are TRBV7-2 and TRBJ1-5; D may be TRBD1 (5 bases). Deletions cut 1 base from V and 0 bases from J, with 19 bases between. CDR3 length: 19 residues. CDR1 and CDR2 from the germline V gene are SGHTA and FQGNSA. CDR3 in amino acids: CASSLGGGGGTYSNQPQHF. The CDR3 region has the DNA TGTGCCAGCAGCTTAGGGGGCGGCGGGGGAACATATAGCAATCAGCCCCAGCATTTT. The full variable domain, with the rest looked up from reference TRBV7-2 and TRBJ1-5, is GAGVSQSPSNKVTEKGKDVELRCDPISGHTALYWYRQSLGQGLEFLIYFQGNSAPDKSGLPSDRFSAERTGGSVSTLTIQRTQQEDSAVYLCASSLGGGGGTYSNQPQHFGDGTRLSIL.

The rearrangement joins TRBV6-2 or TRBV6-3 to TRBJ2-7; weak D call: TRBD1 (6 bases). The germline CDR1 and CDR2 sequences are MNHEY and SVGEGT. This CDR3 contains 16 residues. Trimming shortened V by 2 bases and J by 0 bases, and 14 bases separated the two germline ends. The CDR3: CASSYTGMDFSYEQYF. CDR3 nucleotides: TGTGCCAGCAGTTACACAGGGATGGATTTCTCCTACGAGCAGTACTTC.

The rearrangement joins TRBV4-1 to TRBJ2-5; a weak D match, TRBD1 (6 bases). CDR3 length: 16 residues. From germline, CDR1 is MGHRA and CDR2 YSYEKL. Between the trimmed V and J ends, which lost 3 bases and 0 bases, there was a span of 14 bases. CDR3 region: CASSHEDRRYQETQYF. The CDR3 nucleotides read TGCGCCAGCAGCCACGAAGACAGGAGGTACCAAGAGACCCAGTACTTC.